The present TCR beta chain was sequenced within a study of vaccination and CD4 T cells after COVID-19. Documented treatment: approximately 9-day PBMC culture with coronavirus spike peptide pools or control peptides (ViraFEST assay). CDR1 DFQATT and CDR2 SNEGSKA come from the germline V gene (reference sequence). This CDR3 contains 14 residues. Trimming took off 5 bases at V and 8 bases at J, with 19 bases between the two ends. In regard to this clonotype: What it recognizes is unknown.

Cultured CD4+ T cell DNA underwent sequencing with the Oncomine TCR Beta short-read assay. MiXCR, applied by TCRdb to the PCR reads, yields one record per CDR3 protein. The table records around 15,000 distinct CDR3 sequences, around 58% of them present only once. V is TRBV20-1 and J is TRBJ2-1; D tentatively fits TRBD1 or TRBD2 (5 bases each). What was sequenced was CD4+ T cells from blood, cultured in vitro. This TCR was sampled from a human donor who had recovered from COVID-19. This CDR3 is CSARGRLGTDEQFF. The CDR3 bases are TGCAGTGCTCGGGGACGTTTGGGAACGGATGAGCAGTTCTTC.